Only a few counts were recorded for the clone carrying this T cell receptor beta chain. Trimming removed 3 bases from V and 4 bases from J; junction bases left unmatched: 7. Germline V gene sequence: CDR1 SGHAT, CDR2 FQNNGV. This CDR3 comprises 16 residues. The data were obtained in a study of patients and donors after allogeneic stem cell transplantation. In TCRdb, the RT-PCR reads were re-called with MiXCR into one record per CDR3 protein. The repertoire includes about a million distinct CDR3 sequences, about a sixth of them detected once, and roughly 6% sits in the top ten. This sequence was found in a human donor who was either an allogeneic HSCT recipient or a stem cell or donor lymphocyte infusion donor (not recorded which). It is not recorded whose cells these are; they may come from a transplant donor. Sequenced sample: blood, either unsorted or a sorted T cell fraction (not recorded which). The chain uses TRBV11-2 and TRBJ2-2; 8 nucleotides align to TRBD2. This chain's CDR3 is CASSFRSGSRTGELFF. CDR3 DNA: TGTGCCAGCAGCTTTAGGAGCGGGAGCCGCACCGGGGAGCTGTTTTTT.